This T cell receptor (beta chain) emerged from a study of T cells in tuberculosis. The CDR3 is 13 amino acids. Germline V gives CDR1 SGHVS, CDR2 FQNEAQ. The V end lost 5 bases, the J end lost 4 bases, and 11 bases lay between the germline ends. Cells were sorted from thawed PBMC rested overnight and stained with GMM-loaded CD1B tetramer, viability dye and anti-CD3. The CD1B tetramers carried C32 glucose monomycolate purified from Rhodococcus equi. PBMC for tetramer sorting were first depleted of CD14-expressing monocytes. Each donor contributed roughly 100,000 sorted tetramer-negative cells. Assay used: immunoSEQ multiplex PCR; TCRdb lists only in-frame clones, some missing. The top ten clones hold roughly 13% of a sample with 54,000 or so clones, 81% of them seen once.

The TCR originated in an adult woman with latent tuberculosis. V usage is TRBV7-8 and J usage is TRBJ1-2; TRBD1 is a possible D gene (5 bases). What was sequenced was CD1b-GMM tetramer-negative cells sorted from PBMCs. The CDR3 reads CASSDQGSYGYTF. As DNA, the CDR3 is TGTGCCAGCAGCGACCAGGGTTCCTATGGCTACACCTTC.